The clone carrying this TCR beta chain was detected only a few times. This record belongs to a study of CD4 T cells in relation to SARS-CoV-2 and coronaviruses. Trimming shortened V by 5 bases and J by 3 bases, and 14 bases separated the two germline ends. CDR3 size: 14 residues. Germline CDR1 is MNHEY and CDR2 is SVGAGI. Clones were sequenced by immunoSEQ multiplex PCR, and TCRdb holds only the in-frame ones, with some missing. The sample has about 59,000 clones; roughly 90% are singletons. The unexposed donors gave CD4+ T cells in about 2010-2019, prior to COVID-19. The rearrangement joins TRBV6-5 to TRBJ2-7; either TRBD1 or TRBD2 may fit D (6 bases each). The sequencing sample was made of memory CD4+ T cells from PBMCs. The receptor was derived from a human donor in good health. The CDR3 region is CASSRTTGLYEQYF. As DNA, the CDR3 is TGTGCCAGCAGTAGGACTACAGGGCTCTACGAGCAGTACTTC.